This is a list of T cell receptor beta chains from one sample in a study of blood T cell repertoires in COVID-19. Some clones are missing from TCRdb's copy, which holds only in-frame ones; the method was immunoSEQ multiplex PCR. The table includes 200,000 to 250,000 clones, more than 80% detected once. The sequenced sample was peripheral blood. The source is a man aged 30 to 45 with COVID-19, enrolled during active disease. CDR3s include the opening cysteine and the closing phenylalanine or tryptophan. Each record gives: J gene, V gene, CDR3 protein.

J gene: TRBJ2-3
V gene: TRBV28
CDR3 protein: CASSSGQGTDTQYF

J gene: TRBJ2-1
V gene: TRBV4-1
CDR3 protein: CASTGYNNEQFF

J gene: TRBJ2-2
V gene: TRBV28
CDR3 protein: CASSSGQGITGELFF

J gene: TRBJ2-7
V gene: TRBV12-3/TRBV12-4
CDR3 protein: CASKARGTYEQYF

J gene: TRBJ2-2
V gene: TRBV15
CDR3 protein: CATRGRGGTGELFF

J gene: TRBJ2-7
V gene: TRBV7-3
CDR3 protein: CASSLGGSGYEQYF

J gene: TRBJ2-7
V gene: TRBV5-1
CDR3 protein: CASSLSTGNNYEQYF

J gene: TRBJ1-1
V gene: TRBV5-1
CDR3 protein: CASSWTLWGVNTEAFF

J gene: TRBJ2-1
V gene: TRBV14
CDR3 protein: CASSQDSSASSYNEQFF

J gene: TRBJ2-2
V gene: TRBV5-1
CDR3 protein: CASRPQGTGELFF

J gene: TRBJ1-6
V gene: TRBV4-2
CDR3 protein: CASSQETLDRAGSPLHF

J gene: TRBJ1-2
V gene: TRBV7-9
CDR3 protein: CASSFAPPGGYTF

J gene: TRBJ2-1
V gene: TRBV27
CDR3 protein: CASSLDRGGEQFF

J gene: TRBJ1-4
V gene: TRBV5-1
CDR3 protein: CASSLWATNEKLFF

J gene: TRBJ2-7
V gene: TRBV9
CDR3 protein: CASSVRAGGPYEQYF

J gene: TRBJ1-2
V gene: TRBV7-3
CDR3 protein: CASSLQPTAGYGYTF

J gene: TRBJ1-2
V gene: TRBV19
CDR3 protein: CASSPGSVGYGYTF

J gene: TRBJ2-1
V gene: TRBV4-2
CDR3 protein: CASSQEVVRGGSNEQFF

J gene: TRBJ2-7
V gene: TRBV28
CDR3 protein: CASSLGGQGSSYEQYF

J gene: TRBJ2-1
V gene: TRBV19
CDR3 protein: CASRQTSRLKNEQFF

J gene: TRBJ1-5
V gene: TRBV19
CDR3 protein: CASSRREETGTGENQPQHF

J gene: TRBJ2-2
V gene: TRBV2
CDR3 protein: CASSEWSGRDTGELFF

J gene: TRBJ2-3
V gene: TRBV19
CDR3 protein: CASSIAADTQYF

J gene: TRBJ2-7
V gene: TRBV9
CDR3 protein: CASSLGQTVPYEQYF

J gene: TRBJ2-7
V gene: TRBV4-2
CDR3 protein: CASSQDPGVGFKEQYF

J gene: TRBJ2-1
V gene: TRBV2
CDR3 protein: CASSDAGQFYNEQFF

J gene: TRBJ1-2
V gene: TRBV29-1
CDR3 protein: CSVEVFGDIGYYGYTF

J gene: TRBJ2-1
V gene: TRBV24-1
CDR3 protein: CATSDRPYPNEQFF

J gene: TRBJ1-2
V gene: TRBV6-5
CDR3 protein: CASRLTPDSIYGYTF

J gene: TRBJ2-5
V gene: TRBV6-2/TRBV6-3
CDR3 protein: CASSSDYPGRETQYF

J gene: TRBJ1-4
V gene: TRBV6-4
CDR3 protein: CASREGQGSNEKLFF

J gene: TRBJ2-1
V gene: TRBV11-3
CDR3 protein: CASSLSLYNEQFF

J gene: TRBJ1-5
V gene: TRBV5-6
CDR3 protein: CASSLGAQGNVAQHF

J gene: TRBJ2-3
V gene: TRBV7-3
CDR3 protein: CASSFSGSTDTQYF

J gene: TRBJ2-7
V gene: TRBV6-1
CDR3 protein: CASSEGGGRYEQYF

J gene: TRBJ1-1
V gene: TRBV7-3
CDR3 protein: CASSLVSPLRGNTEAFF

J gene: TRBJ1-6
V gene: TRBV7-9
CDR3 protein: CASSFNRNYNSPLHF

J gene: TRBJ1-2
V gene: TRBV7-2
CDR3 protein: CASSLKGVGYGYTF

J gene: TRBJ2-1
V gene: TRBV5-1
CDR3 protein: CASSWGLAPNNEQFF

J gene: TRBJ2-1
V gene: TRBV19
CDR3 protein: CASSISGISYNEQFF

J gene: TRBJ1-1
V gene: TRBV5-4
CDR3 protein: CASSPSGNTEAFF

J gene: TRBJ2-7
V gene: TRBV6-5
CDR3 protein: CASKKGQSYEQYF

J gene: TRBJ2-7
V gene: TRBV5-6
CDR3 protein: CASSSDTTQTYEQYF

J gene: TRBJ1-2
V gene: TRBV29-1
CDR3 protein: CSVGGGAGLNYGYTF

J gene: TRBJ2-1
V gene: TRBV10-3
CDR3 protein: CAISGGGNEQFF